This TCR beta chain is drawn from a study of CD8 T cells in ankylosing spondylitis. The CDR3 has 15 residues. V lost 7 bases and J lost 3; bases outside the gene matches: 9. Ten or more counts support this clonotype. Quantitative 5'-RACE was performed with molecular barcodes, and it yielded the TCR beta libraries. TCRdb analysed the 5' RACE reads with MiXCR anew, one entry per CDR3 protein. The sample gives approximately 40,000 distinct CDR3 sequences, 6% of which show up once; more than 10% is in the top ten. The TCR was taken from a male donor with ankylosing spondylitis or in good health (not recorded which). The sample was blood, either unsorted or a sorted T cell fraction (not recorded which). This chain links TRBV12-3 or TRBV12-4 with TRBJ2-7; 10 nucleotides line up with TRBD1. This chain's CDR3 is CASTQAGQGIYEQYF. The CDR3 DNA is TGTGCCAGCACCCAAGCGGGACAGGGGATCTACGAGCAGTACTTC.